The clone carrying this T cell receptor beta chain has only a few counts. Its antigen is still unknown. This entry belongs to a study of beta chain features in type 1 diabetes. Per the germline V gene, CDR1 is SGHRS and CDR2 is YFSETQ. The CDR3 covers 15 residues. Trimming stripped 4 bases from V and 1 base from J, with 14 bases between. Study outcomes and limitations: The similarity of naive, central memory and Treg TCRB repertoires appeared greater among patients than among healthy donors. Individuals with type 1 diabetes displayed fewer insertions and more deletions at VDJ junctions.

cDNA synthesis used the whole RNA isolate, giving expressed TCRB sequences. TCRdb's table, derived via immunoSEQ multiplex PCR, lists solely in-frame clones and lacks some. The data hold 200,000 to 250,000 clones, with 9.5% to 13% observed a single time. Sequencing input: central memory CD4+ T cells from blood. The sequence was collected from a man aged 18 to 35 in good health. The chain is built from TRBV5-1 and TRBJ2-5, with D hard to call. CDR3 amino acids: CASSKNLGSQETQYF. Written as DNA, the CDR3 is TGCGCCAGCAGCAAGAACCTGGGTTCCCAAGAGACCCAGTACTTC.